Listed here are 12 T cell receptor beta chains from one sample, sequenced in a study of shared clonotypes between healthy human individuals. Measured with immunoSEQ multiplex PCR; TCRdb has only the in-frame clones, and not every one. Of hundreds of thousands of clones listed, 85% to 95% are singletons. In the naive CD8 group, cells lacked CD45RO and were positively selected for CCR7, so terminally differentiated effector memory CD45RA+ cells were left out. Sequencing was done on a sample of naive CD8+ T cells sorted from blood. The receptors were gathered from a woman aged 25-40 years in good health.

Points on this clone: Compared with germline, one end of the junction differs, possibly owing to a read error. The CDR3 coding sequence is TGCGCCAGCAGCAAAGAGCGAGCGGGACAGGTAGATACGCAGTATTTT. Translation gives CASSKERAGQVDTQYF. The chain has TRBV4-1 and TRBJ2-3; a weak D match, TRBD1 (8 bases). The CDR3 totals 16 residues. Germline V gene data show CDR1 as MGHRA and CDR2 as YSYEKL.

For the CDR3, the DNA is TGTGCCAGCGAACTCGGGACAGGGGGATACGAGCAGTACTTC. Protein product: CASELGTGGYEQYF. This rearrangement joins TRBV28 to TRBJ2-7, with 11 nucleotides matching TRBD1. V was clipped by 8 bases and J by 4 bases; unmatched bases: 7. The CDR3 extends over 14 amino acids. Germline CDR1 is MDHEN and CDR2 is SYDVKM.

The CDR3 region is CASSAQDGGSYEQYF. CDR3 sequence (DNA): TGTGCCAGCAGTGCACAGGACGGCGGGTCCTACGAGCAGTACTTC. This rearrangement joins TRBV27 to TRBJ2-7; D may match TRBD1 or TRBD2 (5 bases each). Deletions cut 5 bases from V and 1 base from J, with 15 bases between. Germline V lookup: CDR1 MNHEY, CDR2 SMNVEV (reference sequence). CDR3 length: 15 amino acids.

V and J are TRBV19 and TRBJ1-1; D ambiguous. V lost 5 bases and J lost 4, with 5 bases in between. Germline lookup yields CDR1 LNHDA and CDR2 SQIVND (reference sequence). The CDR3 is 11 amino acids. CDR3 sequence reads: CASSVRTEAFF. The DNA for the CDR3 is TGTGCCAGTAGTGTACGCACTGAAGCTTTCTTT.

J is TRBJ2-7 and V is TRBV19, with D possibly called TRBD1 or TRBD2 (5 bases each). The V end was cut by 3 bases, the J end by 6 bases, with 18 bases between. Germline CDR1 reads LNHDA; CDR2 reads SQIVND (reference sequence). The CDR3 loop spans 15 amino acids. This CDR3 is CASSILGTSQAEQYF. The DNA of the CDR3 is TGTGCCAGTAGTATTTTGGGGACCTCTCAGGCCGAGCAGTACTTC. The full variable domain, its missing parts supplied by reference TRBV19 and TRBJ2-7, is DGGITQSPKYLFRKEGQNVTLSCEQNLNHDAMYWYRQDPGQGLRLIYYSQIVNDFQKGDIAEGYSVSREKKESFPLTVTSAQKNPTAFYLCASSILGTSQAEQYFGPGTRLTVT.

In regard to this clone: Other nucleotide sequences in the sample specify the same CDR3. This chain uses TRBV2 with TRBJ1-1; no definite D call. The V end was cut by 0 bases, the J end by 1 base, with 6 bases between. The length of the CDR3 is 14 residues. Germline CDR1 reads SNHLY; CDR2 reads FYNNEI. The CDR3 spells CASSEAFANTEAFF. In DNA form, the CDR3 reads TGTGCCAGCAGTGAAGCGTTCGCGAACACTGAAGCTTTCTTT.

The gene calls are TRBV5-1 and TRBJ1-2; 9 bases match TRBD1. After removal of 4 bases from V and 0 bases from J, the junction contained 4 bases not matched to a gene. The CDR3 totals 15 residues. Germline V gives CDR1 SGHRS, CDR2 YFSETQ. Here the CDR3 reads CASSAGQGANYGYTF. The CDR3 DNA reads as TGCGCCAGCAGCGCGGGACAGGGAGCTAACTATGGCTACACCTTC.

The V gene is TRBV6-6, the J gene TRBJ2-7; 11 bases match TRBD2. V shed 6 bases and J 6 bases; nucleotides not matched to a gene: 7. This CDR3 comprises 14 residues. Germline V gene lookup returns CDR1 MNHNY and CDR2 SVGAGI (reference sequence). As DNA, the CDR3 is TGTGCCAGCAGAGTACCCGGGACTAGCGGCGAGCAGTACTTC. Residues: CASRVPGTSGEQYF.

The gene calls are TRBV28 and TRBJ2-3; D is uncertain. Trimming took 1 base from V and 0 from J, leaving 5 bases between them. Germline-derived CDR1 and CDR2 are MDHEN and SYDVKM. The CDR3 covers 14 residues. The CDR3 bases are TGTGCCAGCAGTTTATTACTAAGCACAGATACGCAGTATTTT. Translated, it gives CASSLLLSTDTQYF.

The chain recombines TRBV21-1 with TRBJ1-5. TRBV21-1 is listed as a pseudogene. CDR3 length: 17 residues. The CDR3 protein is CASSKALGRDGNQPQHF. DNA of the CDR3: TGTGCCAGCAGCAAAGCGCTAGGTAGGGATGGCAATCAGCCCCAGCATTTT.

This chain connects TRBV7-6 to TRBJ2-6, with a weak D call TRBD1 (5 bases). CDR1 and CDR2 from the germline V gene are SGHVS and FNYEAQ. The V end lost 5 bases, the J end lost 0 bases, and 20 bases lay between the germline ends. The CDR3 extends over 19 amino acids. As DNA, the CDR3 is TGTGCCAGCAGCCTATTGTTGACAGCTACCGTCTCTGGGGCCAACGTCCTGACTTTC. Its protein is CASSLLLTATVSGANVLTF.

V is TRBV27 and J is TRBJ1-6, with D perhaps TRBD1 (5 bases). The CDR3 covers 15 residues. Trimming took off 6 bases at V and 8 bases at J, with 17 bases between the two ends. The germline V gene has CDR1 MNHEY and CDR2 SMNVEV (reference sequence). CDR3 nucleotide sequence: TGTGCCAGCAGGGGGCGGTCGGAAGAAGATTCACCCCTCCACTTT. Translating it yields CASRGRSEEDSPLHF.